The TCR beta chain under discussion was sequenced for a study of cytomegalovirus exposure and HLA in healthy donors. Per germline, CDR1 ENHRY and CDR2 SYGVKD. V lost 4 bases, J lost 3 bases, and 12 bases lay in between. This CDR3 region has 14 residues. The primer mix had 60 Vbeta and 13 Jbeta primers. The protocol was immunoSEQ multiplex PCR, while the TCRdb copy is restricted to in-frame clones and leaves out a portion. There are fewer than 200,000 clones in the sample; approximately 80% occur only once, and around 3.5% lies in the top ten. Study results and caveats: Among donors in an Asian-associated ancestry cluster, a later analysis reportedly found fewer N-insertions than the approximately 670-donor mean. Among the sequence variants, a highly shared cluster was likely an artifact of sequencing.

A note on this clone: Antigen: not known.

V gene TRBV10-3 combines with J gene TRBJ1-1; perhaps TRBD1 as D (5 bases). This receptor was taken from a man aged 25-40 years in good health and CMV-seropositive. The sample comprised PBMCs. CDR3: CAISGSAGYTEAFF. The CDR3 region has the DNA TGTGCCATCAGTGGGTCCGCAGGGTACACTGAAGCTTTCTTT.